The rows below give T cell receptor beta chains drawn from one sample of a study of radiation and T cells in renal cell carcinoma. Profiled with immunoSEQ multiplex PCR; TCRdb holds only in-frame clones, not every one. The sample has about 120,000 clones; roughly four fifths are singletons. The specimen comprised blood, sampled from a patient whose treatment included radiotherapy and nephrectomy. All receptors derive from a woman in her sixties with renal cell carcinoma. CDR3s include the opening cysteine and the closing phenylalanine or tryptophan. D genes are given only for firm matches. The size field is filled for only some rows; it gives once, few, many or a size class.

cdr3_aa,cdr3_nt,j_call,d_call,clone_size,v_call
CASSERRPGSTGELFF,TGTGCCAGCAGCGAAAGGCGTCCGGGGAGCACCGGGGAGCTGTTTTTT,TRBJ2-2,NA,NA,TRBV7-6
CATSDWTSGGLYNEQFF,TGTGCCACCAGCGATTGGACTAGCGGGGGCCTCTACAATGAGCAGTTCTTC,TRBJ2-1,TRBD2,NA,TRBV15
CASSEGLAGAGANVLTF,TGTGCCAGCAGTGAAGGGCTAGCGGGAGCTGGGGCCAACGTCCTGACTTTC,TRBJ2-6,TRBD2,NA,TRBV2
CASSLEPSSRSPLHF,TGTGCCAGCAGCTTAGAGCCCTCCTCGCGTTCACCCCTCCACTTT,TRBJ1-6,NA,few,TRBV11-2
CASSPIVDGTDTQYF,TGTGCCAGTAGTCCAATTGTGGATGGCACAGATACGCAGTATTTT,TRBJ2-3,NA,NA,TRBV19
CASSLGGSNQPQHF,TGTGCCAGCAGCTTAGGCGGCAGCAATCAGCCCCAGCATTTT,TRBJ1-5,NA,NA,TRBV13
CASSQVLSGGMGTDTQYF,TGCGCCAGCAGCCAAGTTCTTAGCGGGGGGATGGGCACAGATACGCAGTATTTT,TRBJ2-3,TRBD2,NA,TRBV4-1
CASRDRDSPLHF,TGTGCCAGCAGGGACAGGGATTCACCCCTCCACTTT,TRBJ1-6,TRBD1,once,TRBV6-1
CASSEWVSSNYGYTF,TGTGCCAGCAGTGAATGGGTCAGTTCTAACTATGGCTACACCTTC,TRBJ1-2,NA,once,TRBV6-1
CASSSSGTGGTSYTF,TGCGCCAGCAGCTCATCCGGGACAGGGGGTACAAGCTACACCTTC,TRBJ1-2,TRBD1,NA,TRBV5-1
CASSQDRQTTYEQYF,TGCGCCAGCAGCCAAGATCGACAGACAACCTACGAGCAGTACTTC,TRBJ2-7,NA,few,TRBV4-1
CASSAAGDNEQFF,TGTGCCAGCAGTGCTGCGGGCGACAATGAGCAGTTCTTC,TRBJ2-1,NA,NA,TRBV6-5
CASTPPRGSVLEQFF,TGTGCCAGTACCCCACCCCGGGGGTCCGTACTTGAGCAGTTCTTC,TRBJ2-1,NA,NA,TRBV19